This T cell receptor beta chain was found in a study of T-cell memory formation after mild COVID-19. About the research overall: TCR clusters were largely donor specific. General observations from the study: Of the contracting clones, CD4+ ones lay mainly in CM and EM, and CD8+ ones in EMRA.

MiXCR was run by TCRdb on the 5' RACE reads, yielding one entry per CDR3 protein. The repertoire consists of about 430,000 distinct CDR3 sequences, with less than 25% occurring once and the leading ten covering 8.8%. In regard to this clonotype: What it binds is not known.

This TCR came from an adult woman who had mild COVID-19 (a few samples of this study predate the infection). Cell type and time point are not known. Sequenced material: PBMCs or a T cell subset sorted from them (not recorded which).

This CDR3 is CASRPTPDRDLWLSYEQYF. The CDR3 DNA reads as TGTGCCAGCAGGCCAACCCCGGACAGGGACTTGTGGTTATCCTACGAGCAGTACTTC. This sequence joins TRBV6-2 or TRBV6-3 and TRBJ2-7, with 8 nucleotides matching TRBD1. The CDR3 sequence is 19 residues long. Germline loops: CDR1 MNHEY, CDR2 SVGEGT. The J segment lost 1 base and the V segment lost 6 bases, leaving 20 bases of the junction unmatched.